What follows describes a single TCR beta chain. The antigen remains unidentified. The data were obtained in a study of CD8+ T cells in alopecia areata. Whole-study findings and limits: Normal-skin resident alphabeta T cells also appear among scalp sample sequences. Sharing of TCR sequences between patients (possibly for HLA-related reasons) was less clear than in mice. Lesional scalp exceeded normal scalp in clonality, especially in alopecia totalis/universalis.

RNA was extracted and reverse transcribed into cDNA as the sequencing template. Data came from immunoSEQ multiplex PCR; TCRdb stores just in-frame clones and leaves some out. In the table there are roughly 100,000 clones, about 60% of which are singletons. Isolation of CD4+ and CD8+ T cells from PBMCs was achieved by sorting. The germline V gene has CDR1 MNHEY and CDR2 SMNVEV (reference sequence). The CDR3 loop spans 16 amino acids. Trimming took 6 bases from V and 9 from J; bases not matched to a gene: 12. The sequencing input was CD4+ T cells sorted from blood. The sequence came from a human donor in good health. The rearrangement links TRBV27 to TRBJ1-6; 9 nucleotides agree with TRBD1. CDR3 region: CASRTSGQGLGSPLHF. DNA for the CDR3: TGTGCCAGCAGGACTTCGGGACAGGGCCTTGGTTCACCCCTCCACTTT.